These T cell receptor beta chains were read from a single sample in a study of T cells in Graves' hyperthyroidism and ophthalmopathy. TCRdb fed the multiplex PCR reads into MiXCR, producing one record per CDR3 protein. The profile shows 400,000 to 500,000 distinct CDR3 sequences, under 15% of them singletons. The source material was blood. The receptor set was obtained from a young woman with Graves' hyperthyroidism. CDR3s include the opening cysteine and the closing phenylalanine or tryptophan. D genes are given only for firm matches. Clone size is shown for a subset of rows, as once, few, many or a class of expanded clone.

D gene: .
J gene: TRBJ2-5
clone size: .
V gene: TRBV19
CDR3 protein: CASSVQIQETQYF
CDR3 DNA: TGTGCCAGTAGTGTACAGATCCAAGAGACCCAGTACTTC

D gene: .
J gene: TRBJ1-5
clone size: many
V gene: TRBV19
CDR3 protein: CASSIPTGEFQPQHF
CDR3 DNA: TGTGCCAGTAGTATTCCGACAGGAGAATTTCAGCCCCAGCATTTT

D gene: .
J gene: TRBJ2-3
clone size: many
V gene: TRBV30
CDR3 protein: CAWSAGGADTQYF
CDR3 DNA: TGTGCCTGGAGTGCGGGGGGCGCAGATACGCAGTATTTT

D gene: .
J gene: TRBJ1-2
clone size: many
V gene: TRBV5-6
CDR3 protein: CASSLVGQDYGYTF
CDR3 DNA: TGTGCCAGCAGCTTGGTTGGGCAGGACTATGGCTACACCTTC

D gene: .
J gene: TRBJ2-5
clone size: many
V gene: TRBV18
CDR3 protein: CASSPREGLQETQYF
CDR3 DNA: TGTGCCAGCTCACCACGCGAGGGCTTACAAGAGACCCAGTACTTC

D gene: TRBD1
J gene: TRBJ1-2
clone size: many
V gene: TRBV3-1
CDR3 protein: CASSQGWTGVYGYTF
CDR3 DNA: TGTGCCAGCAGCCAAGGATGGACAGGGGTGTATGGCTACACCTTC

D gene: TRBD2
J gene: TRBJ2-3
clone size: many
V gene: TRBV12-3/TRBV12-4
CDR3 protein: CASSLQGGSSADTQYF
CDR3 DNA: TGTGCCAGCAGTTTACAGGGCGGGAGTAGTGCAGATACGCAGTATTTT

D gene: .
J gene: TRBJ1-4
clone size: .
V gene: TRBV14
CDR3 protein: CASSQDLEKLFF
CDR3 DNA: TGTGCCAGCAGCCAAGATCTTGAAAAACTGTTTTTT

D gene: TRBD1
J gene: TRBJ1-2
clone size: many
V gene: TRBV9
CDR3 protein: CASSAQGQGASGYTF
CDR3 DNA: TGTGCCAGCAGCGCACAAGGACAGGGGGCGTCTGGCTACACCTTC

D gene: TRBD1
J gene: TRBJ1-5
clone size: many
V gene: TRBV28
CDR3 protein: CASEFLGTGYSNQPQHF
CDR3 DNA: TGTGCCAGCGAGTTTTTGGGGACAGGGTATAGCAATCAGCCCCAGCATTTT

D gene: .
J gene: TRBJ1-2
clone size: many
V gene: TRBV10-3
CDR3 protein: CAISERGRTNYGYTF
CDR3 DNA: TGTGCCATCAGTGAGAGAGGGCGCACTAACTATGGCTACACCTTC

D gene: .
J gene: TRBJ1-4
clone size: many
V gene: TRBV12-3/TRBV12-4
CDR3 protein: CASSLGRANEKLFF
CDR3 DNA: TGTGCCAGCAGTTTGGGTCGGGCCAATGAAAAACTGTTTTTT

D gene: .
J gene: TRBJ1-1
clone size: many
V gene: TRBV9
CDR3 protein: CASSASNTEAFF
CDR3 DNA: TGTGCCAGCAGCGCCTCGAACACTGAAGCTTTCTTT

D gene: .
J gene: TRBJ2-1
clone size: many
V gene: TRBV3-1
CDR3 protein: CASSQVARRQTLNNEQFF
CDR3 DNA: TGTGCCAGCAGCCAAGTAGCTAGACGTCAGACCCTAAACAATGAGCAGTTCTTC

D gene: .
J gene: TRBJ1-6
clone size: few
V gene: TRBV30
CDR3 protein: CAWSVDTYSPLHF
CDR3 DNA: TGTGCCTGGAGTGTGGACACCTATTCACCCCTCCACTTT

D gene: .
J gene: TRBJ2-2
clone size: many
V gene: TRBV6-2/TRBV6-3
CDR3 protein: CASSPASLATGRVGELFF
CDR3 DNA: TGTGCCAGCAGTCCCGCTTCCCTAGCAACGGGACGTGTCGGGGAGCTGTTTTTT

D gene: .
J gene: TRBJ2-7
clone size: many
V gene: TRBV19
CDR3 protein: CASIESNRVGRSSYEQYF
CDR3 DNA: TGTGCCAGTATCGAGTCAAACCGGGTGGGGAGGAGCTCCTACGAGCAGTACTTC

D gene: TRBD2
J gene: TRBJ2-3
clone size: .
V gene: TRBV7-2
CDR3 protein: CASSFTSGRETDTQYF
CDR3 DNA: TGTGCCAGCAGCTTTACTAGCGGGAGGGAGACAGATACGCAGTATTTT

D gene: .
J gene: TRBJ1-3
clone size: few
V gene: TRBV12-3/TRBV12-4
CDR3 protein: CASSSLRGQGNTIYF
CDR3 DNA: TGTGCCAGCAGCTCGCTACGGGGCCAGGGAAACACCATATATTTT

D gene: .
J gene: TRBJ2-2
clone size: many
V gene: TRBV6-1
CDR3 protein: CASSHARNTGELFF
CDR3 DNA: TGTGCCAGCAGTCACGCTAGAAACACCGGGGAGCTGTTTTTT

D gene: TRBD1
J gene: TRBJ1-6
clone size: .
V gene: TRBV30
CDR3 protein: CATTGQGGNSPLHF
CDR3 DNA: TGTGCCACAACGGGACAGGGCGGTAATTCACCCCTCCACTTT

D gene: TRBD1
J gene: TRBJ1-2
clone size: few
V gene: TRBV5-1
CDR3 protein: CASSTGQGVYGYTF
CDR3 DNA: TGCGCCAGCAGCACGGGACAGGGCGTCTATGGCTACACCTTC

D gene: .
J gene: TRBJ2-3
clone size: many
V gene: TRBV11-2
CDR3 protein: CASSLPFSYRNTQYF
CDR3 DNA: TGTGCCAGCAGCTTACCGTTTAGCTACAGAAATACGCAGTATTTT

D gene: .
J gene: TRBJ1-4
clone size: many
V gene: TRBV30
CDR3 protein: CAWNGINEKLFF
CDR3 DNA: TGTGCCTGGAACGGTATAAATGAAAAACTGTTTTTT

D gene: TRBD1
J gene: TRBJ2-5
clone size: many
V gene: TRBV20-1
CDR3 protein: CSALGQGQETQYF
CDR3 DNA: TGCAGTGCTCTCGGACAGGGCCAAGAGACCCAGTACTTC